Each of the 27 T cell receptor beta chains below was sequenced from the same sample in a study of molecular identifiers for immune sequencing clone quantification. One entry per CDR3 protein, called by TCRdb with MiXCR from the PCR reads. Of about 32,000 distinct CDR3 sequences listed, 15% to 20% are singletons. The sample consisted of naive CD8+ T cells from blood, with Jurkat cell RNA spiked in. Documented subset: FACS-sorted CD8+CD4-CCR7+CD45RA+ naive T cells. The source is a human donor in good health. Some libraries in this study had Jurkat cell RNA spiked in.

About this clonotype itself: A much bigger clone sits one base away, suggesting this may be a read error. This CDR3 is missing its conserved last phenylalanine or tryptophan, likely due to a read error. The chain recombines TRBV12-5 with TRBJ2-3; D unresolved. This CDR3 spans 13 amino acids. Trimming took 7 bases from V and 0 from J, leaving 8 bases between them. Germline CDR1 and CDR2: LGHNT and FRNRAP. The CDR3 loop reads CASAPPSTDTQYL. CDR3 in DNA: TGTGCTAGTGCTCCGCCTAGCACAGATACGCAGTATCTT.

This clonotype has ten or more counts. The V gene is TRBV29-1, the J gene TRBJ2-7; D perhaps matches TRBD2 (6 bases). Trimming cost V 7 bases and J 2 bases, with 15 bases left between them. The CDR3 is 13 residues long. Germline lookup yields CDR1 SQVTM and CDR2 ANQGSEA. The CDR3 DNA sequence: TGCAGCGGGCGGGACGGGACCACCTACGAGCAGTACTTC. Residues: CSGRDGTTYEQYF.

The table lists this clonotype with a few counts. The V and J genes are TRBV9 and TRBJ2-7; D is undetermined. Trimming removed 3 bases at V and 2 bases at J, with 6 bases between. The CDR3 covers 12 residues. In germline, CDR1 is SGDLS, CDR2 YYNGEE. CDR3 sequence: CASSGGTYEQYF. CDR3 nucleotide sequence: TGTGCCAGCAGCGGGGGAACCTACGAGCAGTACTTC.

Concerning this clonotype itself: The germline gene is not matched at one end of the junction; a read error may be the cause. This rearrangement joins TRBV7-2 to TRBJ2-1; D may be TRBD2 (7 bases). The CDR3 is made up of 15 amino acids. In germline, CDR1 is SGHTA, CDR2 FQGNSA. The CDR3 DNA reads TGTGCCAGCAGCTTAGCGGGGGGGCCCTACAATGAGCAGTCCTTC. Its translation: CASSLAGGPYNEQSF.

In its sample, this clonotype was seen many times. The gene calls are TRBV29-1 and TRBJ2-1; D not resolved. Trimming left V 1 base short and J 4 bases short, with 8 bases between. Germline CDR1 SQVTM, CDR2 ANQGSEA. This CDR3 has 13 amino acids. CDR3 residues: CSVEGTTYNEQFF. The DNA of the CDR3 is TGCAGCGTTGAAGGGACCACGTACAATGAGCAGTTCTTC.

This clonotype has at least ten counts. The rearrangement joins TRBV11-3 to TRBJ2-5; tentative D call: TRBD2 (6 bases). Trimming left V 5 bases short and J 5 bases short, with 24 bases between. CDR3 size: 17 residues. Per the germline V gene, CDR1 is SGHNT and CDR2 is YENEEA. Here the CDR3 reads CASSKRGSGERDETQYF. The CDR3 nucleotides read TGTGCCAGCAGCAAAAGGGGCTCGGGGGAGAGGGATGAGACCCAGTACTTC.

This clonotype came up a few times. V is TRBV7-6 and J is TRBJ1-5, with 7 bases aligning to TRBD1. Looked up from germline, CDR1 is SGHVS and CDR2 is FNYEAQ. This CDR3 has 14 amino acids. V gave up 5 bases and J gave up 4 bases; unmatched junction bases: 5. CDR3 in amino acids: CASSRDSQNQPQHF. The CDR3 DNA reads as TGTGCCAGCAGCCGGGACAGCCAGAATCAGCCCCAGCATTTT.

Comment on this clonotype: Since a much larger clone is just one base distant, this may be a read error. The chain is built from TRBV29-1 and TRBJ2-1; 7 bases agree with TRBD2. The V gene end was trimmed by 2 bases and the J gene end by 8 bases; junction bases not matched to a gene: 18. CDR3 length equals 17 residues. CDR1 and CDR2 from the germline V gene are SQVTM and ANQGSEA. The CDR3 loop is CSVELLIVAGDGYEQFF. CDR3 DNA: TGCAGCGTTGAACTTCTCATAGTCGCGGGAGACGGCTATGAGCAGTTCTTC.

For this clonotype: At one of its ends the junction is not consistent with the germline gene, which may arise from a read error. The V call is TRBV2, the J call TRBJ1-5, with TRBD1 as a possible D gene (5 bases). The CDR3 extends over 13 amino acids. Germline assignment: CDR1 SNHLY and CDR2 FYNNEI. The CDR3 DNA is TGTGCCGGCAGGCCACAGGGCAATCAGCCCCAGCATTTT. This gives the protein CAGRPQGNQPQHF.

The sample holds many counts of this clonotype. The chain joins TRBV12-5 to TRBJ2-2, with D uncertain. CDR1 and CDR2 (germline): LGHNT, FRNRAP. The CDR3 extends over 15 amino acids. V lost 0 bases and J 5 bases, leaving 10 bases between the germline ends. In nucleotides, the CDR3 is TGTGCTAGTGGTTTGGTCCCTCATAAGACCGGGGAGCTGTTTTTT. Its translation is CASGLVPHKTGELFF.

Only a few counts were recorded for this clonotype. This chain connects TRBV27 to TRBJ2-7; 7 nucleotides line up with TRBD2. Germline V gives CDR1 MNHEY, CDR2 SMNVEV (reference sequence). V lost 0 bases and J lost 2; bases outside the gene matches: 4. The CDR3 sequence is 15 residues long. The CDR3 nucleotides read TGTGCCAGCAGTTTATCGGGACTATCAACCTACGAGCAGTACTTC. Translating it yields CASSLSGLSTYEQYF.

The table lists this clonotype with a few counts. This sequence joins TRBV13 and TRBJ2-5; unclear D gene. The V gene lost 4 bases and the J gene lost 2 bases, with 17 bases spanning the gap. Per the germline V gene, CDR1 is PRHDT and CDR2 is FYEKMQ (reference sequence). The CDR3 has 16 amino acids. The DNA of the CDR3 is TGTGCCAGCAGCTCATCTAGGTTGGCGGTACAAGAGACCCAGTACTTC. It encodes CASSSSRLAVQETQYF. Together with reference TRBV13 and TRBJ2-5, the CDR3 gives the full variable domain: AAGVIQSPRHLIKEKRETATLKCYPIPRHDTVYWYQQGPGQDPQFLISFYEKMQSDKGSIPDRFSAQQFSDYHSELNMSSLELGDSALYFCASSSSRLAVQETQYFGPGTRLLVL.

This clonotype has ten or more counts. The J gene is TRBJ2-1, the V gene TRBV4-1, with 9 bases lining up with TRBD1. Germline values: CDR1 MGHRA, CDR2 YSYEKL. Trimming removed 4 bases from V and 6 bases from J; junction bases left unmatched: 10. The CDR3 extends over 16 amino acids. In DNA, the CDR3 is TGCGCCAGCAGCCCAGATCGGACAGGGGTTTTCAATGAGCAGTTCTTC. It codes for CASSPDRTGVFNEQFF.

This clonotype showed up many times. This sequence joins TRBV2 and TRBJ2-5, with 8 bases aligning to TRBD2. V shed 1 base and J 3 bases; nucleotides not matched to a gene: 4. Germline V gene lookup returns CDR1 SNHLY and CDR2 FYNNEI. The CDR3 totals 15 residues. CDR3 loop: CASSEGGAGEETQYF. The CDR3, as DNA: TGTGCCAGCAGTGAAGGTGGAGCGGGAGAAGAGACCCAGTACTTC.

This clonotype showed up many times. In DNA, the CDR3 is TGTGCCAGCAGCTTAGCGACTTCTTTACAAGAGACCCAGTACTTC. This codes for CASSLATSLQETQYF. This chain uses TRBV11-1 with TRBJ2-5; D not resolved. With 0 bases removed from V and 2 bases from J, the gap between germline ends came to 10 bases. Germline CDR1 reads SGHAT; CDR2 reads FQDESV (reference sequence). The CDR3 totals 15 residues.

This chain connects TRBV27 to TRBJ2-3; the match to TRBD2 covers 10 bases. With 1 base clipped from V and 6 bases from J, the junction kept 4 bases outside the gene matches. The CDR3 runs 15 residues. Germline V gene sequence: CDR1 MNHEY, CDR2 SMNVEV (reference sequence). In DNA, the CDR3 is TGTGCCAGCAGTTTATTAGCGGGAGGTCTGGATACGCAGTATTTT. Protein product: CASSLLAGGLDTQYF.

The sample holds a few counts of this clonotype. The rearrangement joins TRBV2 to TRBJ2-7, with D possibly TRBD2 on 6 matching bases. The germline CDR1 and CDR2 sequences are SNHLY and FYNNEI. This CDR3 is built from 16 residues. V lost 0 bases and J lost 4, with 16 bases in between. The CDR3 region is CASSEATRGSSYEQYF. The CDR3 coding sequence is TGTGCCAGCAGTGAAGCGACTAGGGGAAGTTCGTACGAGCAGTACTTC.

The chain carries TRBV6-2 or TRBV6-3 and TRBJ2-7; 7 bases are shared with TRBD1. The V gene end was trimmed by 7 bases and the J gene end by 2 bases; junction bases not matched to a gene: 11. CDR1 is MNHEY, CDR2 SVGEGT, per germline. The CDR3 spans 15 residues. The CDR3 coding sequence is TGTGCCAGCACACCTAGGACAGGTATAACCTACGAGCAGTACTTC. Protein: CASTPRTGITYEQYF.

This clonotype was counted ten times or more. This chain uses TRBV6-2 or TRBV6-3 with TRBJ1-1, with D possibly matching TRBD1 (5 bases). V was trimmed by 7 bases and J by 4 bases, leaving 13 bases between them. Germline assignment: CDR1 MNHEY and CDR2 SVGEGT. The CDR3 extends over 13 amino acids. CDR3 sequence reads: CASMEGYGTEAFF. The CDR3 DNA is TGTGCCAGCATGGAGGGGTACGGCACTGAAGCTTTCTTT.

As concerns this clonotype: No conserved phenylalanine or tryptophan ends this CDR3, so it is likely a read error. The chain employs TRBV4-3 and TRBJ2-3, with D possibly being TRBD2 (5 bases). This CDR3 is built from 16 residues. CDR1 is LGHNA and CDR2 is YSLEER in the germline V gene. V was pared by 0 bases and J by 6 bases, with 16 bases between. CDR3 in DNA: TGCGCCAGCAGCCAAGATGAGGCTAGCCCCCCGGATACGCAGTATTCT. Protein: CASSQDEASPPDTQYS.

Of note for this clonotype: A read error is possible here, since a much larger clone lies one base away. The gene calls are TRBV30 and TRBJ2-1; weak D call: TRBD1 (6 bases). The CDR3 contains 12 residues. Germline V gene data show CDR1 as GTSNPN and CDR2 as SVGIG (reference sequence). CDR3 in amino acids: CAWSEQGNEQSF. In DNA form, the CDR3 reads TGTGCCTGGAGTGAGCAGGGGAATGAGCAGTCCTTC.

This clonotype was counted ten times or more. The J gene is TRBJ2-7, the V gene TRBV29-1, with 8 bases matching TRBD1. This CDR3 comprises 13 residues. J gave up 0 bases and V 6 bases, and 4 bases lay outside the gene matches. Germline loops: CDR1 SQVTM, CDR2 ANQGSEA. In nucleotides, the CDR3 is TGCAGCGTCCAAACAGGGGGCTCCTACGAGCAGTACTTC. This codes for CSVQTGGSYEQYF.

This clonotype was counted only a few times. The V call is TRBV7-9, the J call TRBJ2-7; D ambiguous. Trimming took 4 bases from V and 2 from J, leaving 3 bases between them. Germline lookup yields CDR1 SEHNR and CDR2 FQNEAQ (reference sequence). This CDR3 contains 11 residues. The CDR3 loop reads CASSSPYEQYF. CDR3 bases: TGTGCCAGCAGCTCCCCCTACGAGCAGTACTTC.

Details on this clonotype: A junction boundary mismatches the germline segment, possibly from a read error. This chain connects TRBV10-3 to TRBJ2-1, with a possible D match to TRBD1 (5 bases). Germline V lookup: CDR1 ENHRY, CDR2 SYGVKD. CDR3 length: 14 amino acids. CDR3 loop: CAINQGSSCNEQFF. The CDR3 nucleotides read TGTGCCATCAACCAGGGTAGCTCCTGCAATGAGCAGTTCTTC.

This clonotype was picked up many times. V usage is TRBV20-1 and J usage is TRBJ1-2; D remains ambiguous. This CDR3 has 12 residues. Deletions cut 5 bases from V and 5 bases from J, with 12 bases between. CDR1 and CDR2 (germline): DFQATT, SNEGSKA (reference sequence). The CDR3 loop is CSALLAEYGYTF. For the CDR3, the DNA is TGCAGTGCTTTACTAGCCGAATATGGCTACACCTTC.

This clonotype appeared many times. The chain is built from TRBV7-6 and TRBJ2-5; D call uncertain. Germline V lookup: CDR1 SGHVS, CDR2 FNYEAQ. The V end lost 5 bases, the J end lost 4 bases, and 14 bases lay between the germline ends. The CDR3 is 14 residues long. The CDR3 here is CASSPTLGGETQYF. In DNA form, the CDR3 reads TGTGCCAGCAGCCCGACATTGGGTGGAGAGACCCAGTACTTC.

This clonotype was found a few times. The CDR3 loop reads CATSSPQEELFF. As DNA, the CDR3 is TGTGCCACCAGCTCCCCACAAGAAGAACTGTTTTTT. The V gene is TRBV15, the J gene TRBJ1-4; D gene unclear. The CDR3 runs to 12 residues. Germline V gene data show CDR1 as LNHNV and CDR2 as YYDKDF (reference sequence). Trimming cost V 5 bases and J 12 bases, with 13 bases left between them.